This T cell receptor (beta chain) is from a study of blood T cells in healthy people across ages. Study-level information: Researchers report that template switching captured about one barcoded beta molecule per two T cells.

Study-wide results and limits: Unsorted PBMC material precluded a definitive naive versus antigen-experienced comparison.

The amount of total RNA extracted per sample was at least 6 micrograms. This clonotype was observed a single time. Antigen: not known. Germline V gene data show CDR1 as MGHRA and CDR2 as YSYEKL. This CDR3 contains 15 residues. V shed 1 base and J 7 bases; nucleotides not matched to a gene: 5. A sample-barcoded 5' primer and a J-beta primer mix were used in a second PCR of roughly 7 to 12 cycles. TCRdb processed the 5' RACE reads anew with MiXCR; each CDR3 protein has one entry. The sample records about a million distinct CDR3 sequences, 45% to 60% being singletons. The sequenced sample was blood. This TCR derives from a woman aged 55-69 years in good health. V gene TRBV4-1 combines with J gene TRBJ1-4; 8 nucleotides agree with TRBD1. The CDR3 loop reads CASSQVNRGGEKLFF. Written as DNA, the CDR3 is TGCGCCAGCAGCCAAGTGAACAGGGGGGGTGAAAAACTGTTTTTT.